What follows describes a single T cell receptor (beta chain). The antigen is undetermined. The data were taken from a study of CD8+CD57+ T cells in acquired aplastic anemia. Findings of the study overall: More than 25 was the count of CD8+ CDR3 sequences that patients shared with controls.

Patients chosen for sequencing had shown CD8+CD57+ cell expansion by flow cytometry. Trimming took 3 bases from V and 11 from J; bases not matched to a gene: 7. This CDR3 has 15 amino acids. Looked up from germline, CDR1 is SGHTA and CDR2 is FQGNSA. Genomic DNA was employed as the template in profiling TCR beta VDJ and CDR3. TCRdb used MiXCR to reprocess the reads, holding one entry per CDR3 protein. This sample has 150,000 to 200,000 distinct CDR3 sequences; roughly 48% occur once, and the top ten carry about 30%. The source material was sorted CD4+, CD8+, or CD8+CD57+ T cells (not recorded which) from PBMCs. The gene calls are TRBV7-2 and TRBJ1-6, with 10 bases fitting TRBD1. The receptor's source is a human donor with aplastic anemia. The CDR3 region is CASSLVGDRGTPLHF. The CDR3 nucleotides are TGTGCCAGCAGCTTGGTTGGGGACAGGGGCACACCCCTCCACTTT.